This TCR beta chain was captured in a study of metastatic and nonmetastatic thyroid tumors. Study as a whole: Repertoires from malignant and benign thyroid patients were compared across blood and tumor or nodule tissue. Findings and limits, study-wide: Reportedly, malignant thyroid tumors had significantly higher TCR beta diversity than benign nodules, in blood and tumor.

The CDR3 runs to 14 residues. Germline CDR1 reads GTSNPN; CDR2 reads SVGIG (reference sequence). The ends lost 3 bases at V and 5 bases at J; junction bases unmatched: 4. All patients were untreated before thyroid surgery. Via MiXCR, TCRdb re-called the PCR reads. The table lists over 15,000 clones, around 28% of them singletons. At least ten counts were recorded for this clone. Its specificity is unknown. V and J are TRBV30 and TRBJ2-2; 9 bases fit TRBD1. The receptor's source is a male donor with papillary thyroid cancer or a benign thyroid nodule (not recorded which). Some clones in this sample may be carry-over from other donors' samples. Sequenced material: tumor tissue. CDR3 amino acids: CAWRSTGGTGELFF. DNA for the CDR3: TGTGCCTGGAGATCGACAGGGGGAACCGGGGAGCTGTTTTTT. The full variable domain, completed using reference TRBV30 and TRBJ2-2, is SQTIHQWPATLVQPVGSPLSLECTVEGTSNPNLYWYRQAAGRGLQLLFYSVGIGQISSEVPQNLSASRPQDRQFILSSKKLLLSDSGFYLCAWRSTGGTGELFFGEGSRLTVL.